The rows below give T cell receptor beta chains drawn from one sample of a study of blood T cell repertoires in COVID-19. Produced via immunoSEQ multiplex PCR; TCRdb's table is partial and in-frame only. The sample holds roughly 160,000 clones, roughly 80% seen once. Sequencing used peripheral blood. Receptors were obtained from a woman aged 80 or over with COVID-19, enrolled during active disease. Each CDR3 is given with its conserved first and last residue. A D gene is named only where the DNA matches it firmly. The size field is filled for only some rows; it gives once, few, many or a size class.

v_gene,j_gene,abundance,d_gene,CDR3nt,CDR3aa
TRBV7-2,TRBJ1-6,NA,NA,TGTGCCAGCAGATATGCCACCCAGTTAAATTCACCCCTCCACTTT,CASRYATQLNSPLHF
TRBV18,TRBJ1-5,NA,TRBD1,TGTGCCAGCTCACCACGAGAAACAGGGGGCGGCGAGCCCCAGCATTTT,CASSPRETGGGEPQHF
TRBV5-1,TRBJ2-7,NA,NA,TGCGCCAGCAGCTTGACACCAGGCTCCTACGAGCAGTACTTC,CASSLTPGSYEQYF
TRBV9,TRBJ2-1,few,TRBD2,TGTGCCAGCAGCGCCCCGGGGGGTTCGCTCCTAAGTGAGCAGTTCTTC,CASSAPGGSLLSEQFF
TRBV29-1,TRBJ1-1,NA,TRBD1,TGCAGCGTTGAAACAGGGGCTGGGACTGAAGCTTTCTTT,CSVETGAGTEAFF
TRBV19,TRBJ2-5,NA,NA,TGTGCCAGTAGTATAGGGCAGACCCAGTACTTC,CASSIGQTQYF
TRBV24-1,TRBJ1-4,NA,NA,TGTGCCACCAGGGACAGCTACAATGAAAAACTGTTTTTT,CATRDSYNEKLFF
TRBV5-8,TRBJ1-2,NA,NA,TGTGCCAGCAGCTTGGGGGCCGCGGGGGGCGGCTACACCTTC,CASSLGAAGGGYTF
TRBV5-4,TRBJ1-3,NA,NA,TGTGCCAGCAGCTTCCTGGCGGCCAGCTCTGGAAACACCATATATTTT,CASSFLAASSGNTIYF
TRBV9,TRBJ2-3,NA,TRBD2,TGTGCCAGCAGCGTAGGGAATAGCGGGAACACAGATACGCAGTATTTT,CASSVGNSGNTDTQYF
TRBV27,TRBJ1-5,NA,NA,TGTGCCAGCAGTTTTACAGGGCTTCAGCCCCAGCATTTT,CASSFTGLQPQHF
TRBV15,TRBJ1-5,NA,NA,TGTGCCACCAGCAGAGACAGGGTTAGCAATCAGCCCCAGCATTTT,CATSRDRVSNQPQHF
TRBV7-8,TRBJ1-1,NA,NA,TGTGCCAGCAGCTTAGGGGGCAGGGGGAACACTGAAGCTTTCTTT,CASSLGGRGNTEAFF
TRBV6-5,TRBJ1-6,once,TRBD1,TGTGCCTCACTCCCGGGACAGGGGGGTTCACCCCTCCACTTT,CASLPGQGGSPLHF
TRBV19,TRBJ1-6,NA,NA,TGTGCCAGCTCTTCGGCGGGGAGGAATTCACCCCTCCACTTT,CASSSAGRNSPLHF
TRBV29-1,TRBJ1-3,NA,TRBD1,TGCAGCGTTGGACAGGGAAGAAACACCATATATTTT,CSVGQGRNTIYF
TRBV5-4,TRBJ1-3,NA,NA,TGTGCCAGCAGCTTGGTTGAAGACAACTCTGGAAACACCATATATTTT,CASSLVEDNSGNTIYF
TRBV5-1,TRBJ1-6,NA,NA,TGCGCCAGCAGCTTGACAGGTTGGCATGAGGATAATTCACCCCTCCACTTT,CASSLTGWHEDNSPLHF
TRBV18,TRBJ1-6,NA,NA,TGTGCCAGCTCACCGGATGGGGGGTTACTTGCACCCCTCCACTTT,CASSPDGGLLAPLHF
TRBV9,TRBJ2-3,NA,TRBD1,TGTGCCAGCAGCCCATTGGACAGGAGAGGGTATACGCAGTATTTT,CASSPLDRRGYTQYF
TRBV5-1,TRBJ2-1,NA,NA,TGCGCCAGCAGGTGGGCGAGCTCCTACAATGAGCAGTTCTTC,CASRWASSYNEQFF
TRBV11-2,TRBJ2-7,NA,NA,TGTGCCAGCAGCTTAGGGGATGGCAGGGGGGCCTACGAGCAGTACTTC,CASSLGDGRGAYEQYF
TRBV5-4,TRBJ1-4,NA,TRBD1,TGTGCCAGCAGCGAGGGACAGGGGATTCGTGGTAATGAAAAACTGTTTTTT,CASSEGQGIRGNEKLFF
TRBV7-9,TRBJ2-5,NA,TRBD2,TGTGCCAGCAGCTTGGGACTAGCGGGGGGGCGGACCCAGTACTTC,CASSLGLAGGRTQYF
TRBV2,TRBJ1-4,NA,NA,TGTGCCAGCAGCGGACTGCCTAATGAAAAACTGTTTTTT,CASSGLPNEKLFF
TRBV5-6,TRBJ2-5,NA,TRBD1,TGTGCCAGCAGCGAACAGGGGTTGGGAGAGACCCAGTACTTC,CASSEQGLGETQYF
TRBV18,TRBJ2-3,few,TRBD2,TGTGCCAGCCATACCGGGACTAGTGGGGCGCGAACGCAGTATTTT,CASHTGTSGARTQYF
TRBV28,TRBJ1-2,few,NA,TGTGCCAGCAGTTCTGCGGGATTACTCTTTGGCTACACCTTC,CASSSAGLLFGYTF
TRBV5-4,TRBJ2-1,NA,TRBD2,TGTGCCAGCAGCCGGGGGGGTAACCGGGAGGACAATGAGCAGTTCTTC,CASSRGGNREDNEQFF
TRBV4-2,TRBJ1-4,NA,NA,TGTGCCAGTCGACGGGAGAAGGGAGAAAAACTGTTTTTT,CASRREKGEKLFF
TRBV6-1,TRBJ1-5,NA,NA,TGTGCCAGCAGTGAACAGTATAGCAATCAGCCCCAGCATTTT,CASSEQYSNQPQHF
TRBV10-3,TRBJ2-1,NA,TRBD1,TGTGCCATCAGTACAACAGGGGCCAACAATGAGCAGTTCTTC,CAISTTGANNEQFF
TRBV5-5,TRBJ2-1,NA,NA,TGTGCCAGCAGCTACGGGAGTATGTCCTACAATGAGCAGTTCTTC,CASSYGSMSYNEQFF
TRBV3-1/TRBV3-2,TRBJ1-2,NA,TRBD1,TGTGCCAGCAGCCAAGGGGTAGGGGGCTCTGGCTACACCTTC,CASSQGVGGSGYTF
TRBV9,TRBJ1-2,once,NA,TGTGCCAGCAGCCCACAGAGCCTATATGGCTACACCTTC,CASSPQSLYGYTF
TRBV5-5,TRBJ2-7,NA,NA,TGTGCCAGCAGCTTGAGTACGGTTCCCTACGAGCAGTACTTC,CASSLSTVPYEQYF
TRBV2,TRBJ1-1,NA,TRBD1,TGTGCCAGCAGATCCGGGACAGGCACTGAAGCTTTCTTT,CASRSGTGTEAFF
TRBV3-1/TRBV3-2,TRBJ2-1,few,TRBD2,TGTGCCAGCAGCCAAGGGGAGACTAGCCCCTACAATGAGCAGTTCTTC,CASSQGETSPYNEQFF
TRBV1,TRBJ1-5,NA,NA,TGCACCAGCAGCCAAGTTCCGACAGGGGATCAAAATCAGCCCCAGCATTTT,CTSSQVPTGDQNQPQHF
TRBV2,TRBJ1-2,NA,TRBD1,TGTGCCAGCAGACCCAGGGACAGGTTGGCCTATGGCTACACCTTC,CASRPRDRLAYGYTF
TRBV29-1,TRBJ1-2,once,TRBD1,TGCAGCGTCCTAGGGGACAGCTATGGCTACACCTTC,CSVLGDSYGYTF
TRBV7-9,TRBJ1-2,NA,NA,TGTGCCAGCAGCCGGGACTCATATGGCTACACCTTC,CASSRDSYGYTF
TRBV4-1,TRBJ2-3,NA,NA,TGCGCCAGCAGCCAAGCTCCCGCGTTGAGGCCTAGAGATACGCAGTATTTT,CASSQAPALRPRDTQYF
TRBV27,TRBJ2-7,NA,TRBD1,TGTGCCAGCAGGCAAAGGACAGGACCATTCTACGAGCAGTACTTC,CASRQRTGPFYEQYF
TRBV14,TRBJ1-2,NA,NA,TGTGCCAGCAGCCAGGGAGTCGGCGGCTACACCTTC,CASSQGVGGYTF
TRBV28,TRBJ2-5,once,NA,TGTGCCAGCACCCAGGGGATCGAGACCCAGTACTTC,CASTQGIETQYF
TRBV18,TRBJ2-5,NA,TRBD1,TGTGCCAGCACCATAGCGGGACAGGGGGAGACCCAGTACTTC,CASTIAGQGETQYF
TRBV27,TRBJ2-1,NA,NA,TGTGCCAGCAGTTTCGCCCTCTCGCCGGGACAGTTCTTC,CASSFALSPGQFF
TRBV7-7,TRBJ2-5,NA,NA,TGTGCTAGCAGCTCCAGCCCCGGGGGGCCTCGAGAGACCCAGTACTTC,CASSSSPGGPRETQYF
TRBV24-1,TRBJ1-2,NA,TRBD1,TGTGCCACCAGTGAAAGGGACAGTACTTTTCCTAACTATGGCTACACCTTC,CATSERDSTFPNYGYTF
TRBV6-5,TRBJ1-3,NA,NA,TGTGCCAGCAGAGAGAGCTCTGGAAACACCATATATTTT,CASRESSGNTIYF
TRBV7-9,TRBJ2-1,NA,TRBD2,TGTGCCAGCAGCCCGGCGGGACTAGCGGACAATGAGCAGTTCTTC,CASSPAGLADNEQFF
TRBV4-1,TRBJ1-2,NA,TRBD1,TGCGCCAGCAGCCCGATGGGGAGGCAGGGGGGCTATGGCTACACCTTC,CASSPMGRQGGYGYTF
TRBV5-1,TRBJ1-5,NA,NA,TGCGCCAGCAGCGCGGGGCTGGGGGAACGGCCCCAGCATTTT,CASSAGLGERPQHF
TRBV5-6,TRBJ1-2,once,NA,TGTGCCAGCAGCTTGGTGGGGGGTTTCGGCTATGGCTACACCTTC,CASSLVGGFGYGYTF
TRBV7-3,TRBJ1-6,NA,TRBD1,TGTGCCAGCAGCTCCCAGGACAGGGATAATTCACCCCTCCACTTT,CASSSQDRDNSPLHF
TRBV11-2,TRBJ2-2,NA,TRBD1,TGTGCCAGCAACCAACAGGGGGCGCTGAAGACCGGGGAGCTGTTTTTT,CASNQQGALKTGELFF
TRBV5-1,TRBJ2-5,NA,NA,TGCGCCAGCAGCTTAGGGGTGGGGGAGACCCAGTACTTC,CASSLGVGETQYF
TRBV18,TRBJ1-4,NA,NA,TGTGCCAGCTCAGGGCGGGGAGGCGAAAAACTGTTTTTT,CASSGRGGEKLFF
TRBV19,TRBJ1-5,NA,NA,TGTGCCAGTAGTACGGGGTTGGGGCAGCCCCAGCATTTT,CASSTGLGQPQHF